This T cell receptor (beta chain) stems from a study of long-term antiretroviral therapy in people with HIV. At the level of the study: The oldest samples precede the 2015 immediate-ART recommendation by about a decade. Broader study findings: Those clones which expanded before ART made up the dominant part of the repertoire at all time points.

The authors ran the immunoSEQ assay, v3.0, at survey level. Generated by immunoSEQ multiplex PCR, the TCRdb table keeps only in-frame clones and is missing some. This sample carries about 20,000 clones, roughly 85% of them seen once, and the ten largest clones take around 10%. Of note for this clone: What it binds is not known.

V was pared by 5 bases and J by 1 base, with 14 bases between. Germline CDR1 and CDR2: SEHNR and FQNEAQ (reference sequence). This CDR3 contains 15 residues. This sequence was found in a man aged 35-49 years with HIV. The chain combines TRBV7-9 with TRBJ1-1; D possibly corresponds to TRBD1 (6 bases). The sequencing used unsorted PBMCs, collected around 2.5 years after starting antiretroviral therapy. The CDR3 spells CASSLAGQKNTEAFF. The CDR3 bases are TGTGCCAGCAGCCTGGCGGGACAAAAGAACACTGAAGCTTTCTTT.